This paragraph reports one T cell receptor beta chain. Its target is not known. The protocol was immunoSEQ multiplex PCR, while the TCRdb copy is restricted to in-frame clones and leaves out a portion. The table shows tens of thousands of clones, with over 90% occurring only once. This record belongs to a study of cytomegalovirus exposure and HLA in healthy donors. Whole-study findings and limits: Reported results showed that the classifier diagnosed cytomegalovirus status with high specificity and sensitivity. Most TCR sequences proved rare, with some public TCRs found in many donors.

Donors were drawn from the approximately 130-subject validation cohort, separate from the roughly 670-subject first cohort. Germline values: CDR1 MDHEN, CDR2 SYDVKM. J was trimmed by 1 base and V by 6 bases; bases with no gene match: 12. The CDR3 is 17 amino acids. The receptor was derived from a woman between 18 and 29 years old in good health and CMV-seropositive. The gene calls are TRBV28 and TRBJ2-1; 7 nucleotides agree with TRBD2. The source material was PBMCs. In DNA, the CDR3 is TGTGCCAGCAGCGTTTTTTTAGGACTAGGGTCCTACAATGAGCAGTTCTTC. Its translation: CASSVFLGLGSYNEQFF.